The 7 T cell receptor beta chains below come from one sample, sequenced in a study of T cells in localized non-small cell lung cancer. Here immunoSEQ multiplex PCR was the method, and the copy in TCRdb shows in-frame clones only, minus some. The sample has about 41,000 clones, about 83% seen once; the top ten hold almost 8%. Sequenced material: PBMCs, taken before any cancer treatment. The receptors originated from a man aged 35-75 years with stage II lung adenocarcinoma.

V gene TRBV9 combines with J gene TRBJ2-1; tentative D call: TRBD1 (6 bases). V was shortened by 5 bases and J by 9 bases, with 15 bases between the two germline ends. Germline assignment: CDR1 SGDLS and CDR2 YYNGEE. The CDR3 is made up of 13 amino acids. This CDR3 is CASSWEQGSEQFF. In DNA, the CDR3 is TGTGCCAGCAGTTGGGAACAGGGAAGTGAGCAGTTCTTC.

This chain links TRBV7-2 with TRBJ2-4; no reliable D call. V was cut by 4 bases and J by 6 bases, with 4 bases left in between. Looked up from germline, CDR1 is SGHTA and CDR2 is FQGNSA. This CDR3 is built from 11 residues. CDR3 coding DNA: TGTGCCAGCAGCTGGAGAAACATTCAGTACTTC. It yields the protein CASSWRNIQYF. Full variable domain (outside the CDR3, taken from reference TRBV7-2 and TRBJ2-4): GAGVSQSPSNKVTEKGKDVELRCDPISGHTALYWYRQSLGQGLEFLIYFQGNSAPDKSGLPSDRFSAERTGGSVSTLTIQRTQQEDSAVYLCASSWRNIQYFGAGTRLSVL.

The sample holds a few counts of this clone. This chain uses TRBV7-9 with TRBJ2-7; TRBD2 agrees at 9 bases. The CDR3 sequence is 16 residues long. Trimming at V came to 1 base and at J to 5 bases, leaving 9 bases not matched to a gene. CDR1 SEHNR and CDR2 FQNEAQ come from the germline V gene (reference sequence). CDR3 amino acids: CASSLGSSGRSHEQYF. CDR3 in DNA: TGTGCCAGCAGCTTAGGATCCAGCGGGAGGAGCCACGAGCAGTACTTC. Together with reference TRBV7-9 and TRBJ2-7, the CDR3 gives the full variable domain: DTGVSQNPRHKITKRGQNVTFRCDPISEHNRLYWYRQTLGQGPEFLTYFQNEAQLEKSRLLSDRFSAERPKGSFSTLEIQRTEQGDSAMYLCASSLGSSGRSHEQYFGPGTRLTVT.

The chain uses TRBV11-3 and TRBJ2-2, with 11 bases that match TRBD1. CDR3 length equals 16 residues. J was trimmed by 5 bases and V by 4 bases; bases with no gene match: 6. CDR1 SGHNT and CDR2 YENEEA come from the germline V gene. The CDR3, as DNA: TGTGCCAGCAGCTCCGACGGACAGGGGGCTACCGGGGAGCTGTTTTTT. It specifies CASSSDGQGATGELFF. The variable domain in full, with the rest retrieved from reference TRBV11-3 and TRBJ2-2, is EAGVVQSPRYKIIEKKQPVAFWCNPISGHNTLYWYLQNLGQGPELLIRYENEEAVDDSQLPKDRFSAERLKGVDSTLKIQPAELGDSAVYLCASSSDGQGATGELFFGEGSRLTVL.

The V gene is TRBV11-2, the J gene TRBJ2-2, with D possibly being TRBD1 or TRBD2 (5 bases each). Deletions cut 5 bases from V and 0 bases from J, with 16 bases between. There are 17 residues in the CDR3. Germline V gene lookup returns CDR1 SGHAT and CDR2 FQNNGV. The CDR3, as DNA: TGTGCCAGCAGCCCCTTGGGGCTAGCCTCGAACACCGGGGAGCTGTTTTTT. It specifies CASSPLGLASNTGELFF.

The J gene is TRBJ2-2, the V gene TRBV4-2, with TRBD2 as a possible D gene (6 bases). CDR3 length: 12 amino acids. The germline gives CDR1 LGHNA, CDR2 YNFKEQ. Trimming left V 3 bases short and J 8 bases short, with 7 bases between. CDR3 amino acids: CASSQGRGELFF. DNA for the CDR3: TGTGCCAGCAGCCAGGGGAGGGGGGAGCTGTTTTTT.

CDR3 sequence (DNA): TGTGCCAGCAGCTTGACAGGGGGCGCGGAGACCCAGTACTTC. Protein sequence: CASSLTGGAETQYF. This rearrangement joins TRBV7-3 to TRBJ2-5, with 10 bases that match TRBD1. V was pared by 3 bases and J by 5 bases, with 3 bases of the junction left unmatched. Germline values: CDR1 SGHTA, CDR2 FQGTGA. The CDR3 contains 14 residues.